Each of the 11 T cell receptor beta chains below was sequenced from the same sample in a study of identical twins. In TCRdb, the 5' RACE reads were re-called with MiXCR into one record per CDR3 protein. The sample shows approximately 500,000 distinct CDR3 sequences, nearly 15% of them seen only once. This sample was shared with a second study, whose subject was yellow fever vaccine responses in identical twins.

The sequencing input was CD4+ T cells sorted from blood. The receptor source for this set is a woman aged 18 to 35 in good health.

The genes are TRBV5-6 and TRBJ2-5; D unresolved. CDR3 length: 18 residues. Germline V CDR1 and CDR2: SGHDT, YYEEEE. The germline V and J ends were trimmed by 0 bases and 0 bases, with 18 bases remaining between them. CDR3 amino acids: CASSLALSKSPDQETQYF. DNA for the CDR3: TGTGCCAGCAGCTTGGCCCTTAGCAAGTCCCCTGACCAAGAGACCCAGTACTTC.

This clonotype was picked up many times. The rearrangement uses TRBV12-3 or TRBV12-4 and TRBJ1-1, with TRBD1 as a possible D gene (6 bases). Trimming removed 10 bases at V and 1 base at J, with 13 bases between. CDR3 length: 13 amino acids. The CDR3 region is CATFSRGNTEAFF. The CDR3 DNA follows: TGTGCCACCTTTAGCAGGGGGAACACTGAAGCTTTCTTT.

CDR3 sequence: CATKNVIGELFF. DNA for the CDR3: TGTGCCACCAAGAACGTGATCGGGGAGCTGTTTTTT. This rearrangement joins TRBV28 to TRBJ2-2, with D unresolved. Germline V CDR1 and CDR2: MDHEN, SYDVKM. This CDR3 spans 12 amino acids. V was shortened by 10 bases and J by 7 bases, with 13 bases between the two germline ends.

This clonotype has only a few counts. The V gene is TRBV19, the J gene TRBJ2-1, with 11 bases aligning to TRBD1. V dropped 6 bases and J dropped 9; count of bases not matched to a gene: 4. The CDR3 consists of 13 residues. Germline V gene lookup returns CDR1 LNHDA and CDR2 SQIVND (reference sequence). The CDR3 nucleotides are TGTGCCAGTAGACGGACAGGGGGCAGTGAGCAGTTCTTC. Translating it yields CASRRTGGSEQFF.

The genes are TRBV2 and TRBJ1-3; 11 bases line up with TRBD1. The CDR3 has 16 residues. Germline CDR1 is SNHLY and CDR2 is FYNNEI. V was pared by 4 bases and J by 0 bases, with 2 bases of the junction left unmatched. The CDR3 nucleotides are TGTGCCAGCAGTGGGACAGGGGGCTTCTCTGGAAACACCATATATTTT. Translation: CASSGTGGFSGNTIYF.

In its sample, this clonotype was seen a few times. The chain recombines TRBV4-1 with TRBJ1-5; tentatively, D is TRBD1 (6 bases). With 0 bases removed from V and 1 base from J, the gap between germline ends came to 10 bases. The CDR3 has 16 residues. Germline CDR1 and CDR2: MGHRA and YSYEKL. CDR3 in amino acids: CASSQEGAASNQPQHF. CDR3 DNA: TGCGCCAGCAGCCAAGAGGGGGCTGCGAGCAATCAGCCCCAGCATTTT.

V gene TRBV12-3 or TRBV12-4 combines with J gene TRBJ1-1; maybe TRBD1 (6 bases). CDR3 length equals 11 residues. Trimming left V 6 bases short and J 8 bases short, with 10 bases between. In DNA, the CDR3 is TGTGCCAGCAGGCGGACAGAAGAAGCTTTCTTT. Protein: CASRRTEEAFF.

This chain uses TRBV27 with TRBJ2-2; possible D gene TRBD1, 5 bases. Germline V gene sequence: CDR1 MNHEY, CDR2 SMNVEV (reference sequence). The ends were cut back, 5 bases at V and 5 bases at J, with 15 bases in the middle. There are 15 residues in the CDR3. In DNA form, the CDR3 reads TGTGCCAGCAGTATGTGGCCCAGGGTTACCGGGGAGCTGTTTTTT. This translates into CASSMWPRVTGELFF.

This clonotype was seen more than once but under ten times. The junction departs from the called germline gene at one end, perhaps through a read error. The V gene is TRBV29-1, the J gene TRBJ1-5; the match to TRBD1 covers 7 bases. CDR1 SQVTM and CDR2 ANQGSEA come from the germline V gene. This CDR3 comprises 17 residues. The CDR3: CSGEGPDREVREQPQHF. CDR3 nucleotide sequence: TGCAGCGGTGAAGGGCCAGACAGGGAGGTGCGGGAGCAGCCCCAGCATTTT. The full variable domain, in which reference TRBV29-1 and TRBJ1-5 provide the parts outside the CDR3, is SAVISQKPSRDICQRGTSLTIQCQVDSQVTMMFWYRQQPGQSLTLIATANQGSEATYESGFVIDKFPISRPNLTFSTLTVSNMSPEDSSIYLCSGEGPDREVREQPQHFGDGTRLSIL.

This clonotype was recorded a few times. The chain employs TRBV20-1 and TRBJ2-4; TRBD2 matches 14 bases. Germline lookup yields CDR1 DFQATT and CDR2 SNEGSKA (reference sequence). Trimming took 1 base from V and 6 from J; bases not matched to a gene: 8. This CDR3 is built from 17 residues. CDR3 sequence (DNA): TGCAGTGCTAGAGCGACTAGCGGGAGGGCCTGGGTAAACATTCAGTACTTC. This translates into CSARATSGRAWVNIQYF.

In this sample, this clonotype turned up a few times. The chain combines TRBV3-1 with TRBJ2-5; perhaps TRBD2 as D (5 bases). Germline CDR1 and CDR2: LGHDT and YNNKEL (reference sequence). V lost 0 bases to trimming and J lost 0 bases, with 14 bases between them. This CDR3 is built from 17 residues. In nucleotides, the CDR3 is TGTGCCAGCAGCCAAGATATATCCCGAGGGTACCAAGAGACCCAGTACTTC. It translates to CASSQDISRGYQETQYF.